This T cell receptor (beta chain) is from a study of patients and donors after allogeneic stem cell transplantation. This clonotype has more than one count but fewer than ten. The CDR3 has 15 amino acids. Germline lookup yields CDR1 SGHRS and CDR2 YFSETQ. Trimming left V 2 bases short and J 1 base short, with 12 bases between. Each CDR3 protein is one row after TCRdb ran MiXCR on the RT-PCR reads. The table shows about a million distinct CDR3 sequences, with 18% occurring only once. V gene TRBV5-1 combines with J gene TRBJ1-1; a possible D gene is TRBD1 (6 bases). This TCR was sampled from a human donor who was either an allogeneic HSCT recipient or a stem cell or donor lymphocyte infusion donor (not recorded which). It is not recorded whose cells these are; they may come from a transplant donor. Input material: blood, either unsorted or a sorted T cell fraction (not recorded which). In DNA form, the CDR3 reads TGCGCCAGCAGCTTCACAAGGGGGAGGAACACTGAAGCTTTCTTT. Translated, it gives CASSFTRGRNTEAFF.